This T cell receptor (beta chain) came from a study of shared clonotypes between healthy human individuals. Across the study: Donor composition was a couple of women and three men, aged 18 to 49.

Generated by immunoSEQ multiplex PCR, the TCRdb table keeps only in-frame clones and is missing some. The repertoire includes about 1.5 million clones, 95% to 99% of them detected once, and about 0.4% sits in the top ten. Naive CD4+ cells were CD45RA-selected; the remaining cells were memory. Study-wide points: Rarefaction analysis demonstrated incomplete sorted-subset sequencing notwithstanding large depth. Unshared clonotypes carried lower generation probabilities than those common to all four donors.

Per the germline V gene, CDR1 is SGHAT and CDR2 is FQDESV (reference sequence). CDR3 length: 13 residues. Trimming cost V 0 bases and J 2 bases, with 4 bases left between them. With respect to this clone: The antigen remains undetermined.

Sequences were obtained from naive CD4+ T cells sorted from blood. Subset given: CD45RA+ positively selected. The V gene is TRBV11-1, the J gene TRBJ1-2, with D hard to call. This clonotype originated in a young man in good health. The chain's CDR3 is CASSLAVNYGYTF. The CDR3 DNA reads TGTGCCAGCAGCTTAGCGGTCAACTATGGCTACACCTTC.